The clone carrying this T cell receptor (beta chain) was counted only a few times. Antigen specificity is unknown. Blood sampling took place at baseline, cycle 4 day 1, and cycle 7 day 1. This specimen belongs to a study of OX40 agonist ivuxolimab in advanced cancers. V gave up 0 bases and J gave up 4 bases; unmatched junction bases: 3. CDR1 and CDR2 from the germline V gene are SEHNR and FQNEAQ (reference sequence). The length of the CDR3 is 15 residues. Overall study results and limits: Blood T cells, both CD4+ and CD8+, expanded clonally by week 6 at 0.1 to 3.0 mg/kg.

The method was immunoSEQ multiplex PCR; TCRdb's version includes in-frame clones alone and lacks a portion of them. The sample contains roughly 40,000 clones, approximately 86% of which appear only once. The sequence was collected from an adult with an advanced solid tumor such as melanoma, head and neck, liver or kidney cancer. Here the sequenced sample was CD4+ or CD8+ T cells sorted from blood, taken in a trial of the OX40 agonist ivuxolimab. The gene calls are TRBV7-9 and TRBJ1-2, with 9 bases aligning to TRBD1. The CDR3 nucleotides are TGTGCCAGCAGCTTAGCGGGACAGGGTGGCTATGGCTACACCTTC. Encoded protein: CASSLAGQGGYGYTF.